A single T cell receptor (beta chain) is shown here with its context. The second PCR ran roughly 6 to 11 cycles with a sample-barcoded 5' primer and J-beta primers. TCRdb called the 5' RACE reads again in MiXCR, with one record for every CDR3 protein. Here the sample spans 1.5 million to 2 million distinct CDR3 sequences, approximately 32% being singletons. These data come from a study of blood T cells in healthy people across ages. Germline values: CDR1 WSHSY, CDR2 SAAADI. The CDR3 consists of 15 residues. V shed 6 bases, J shed 5 bases, and the junction held 6 bases outside the gene matches. Specimen: blood. J is TRBJ1-6 and V is TRBV10-2; the match to TRBD1 covers 8 bases. The TCR was taken from a woman aged 25 to 39 in good health. CDR3 bases: TGCGCCAGCAGAGCGGACAGGGTCAATAATTCACCCCTCCACTTT. The encoded protein is CASRADRVNNSPLHF.